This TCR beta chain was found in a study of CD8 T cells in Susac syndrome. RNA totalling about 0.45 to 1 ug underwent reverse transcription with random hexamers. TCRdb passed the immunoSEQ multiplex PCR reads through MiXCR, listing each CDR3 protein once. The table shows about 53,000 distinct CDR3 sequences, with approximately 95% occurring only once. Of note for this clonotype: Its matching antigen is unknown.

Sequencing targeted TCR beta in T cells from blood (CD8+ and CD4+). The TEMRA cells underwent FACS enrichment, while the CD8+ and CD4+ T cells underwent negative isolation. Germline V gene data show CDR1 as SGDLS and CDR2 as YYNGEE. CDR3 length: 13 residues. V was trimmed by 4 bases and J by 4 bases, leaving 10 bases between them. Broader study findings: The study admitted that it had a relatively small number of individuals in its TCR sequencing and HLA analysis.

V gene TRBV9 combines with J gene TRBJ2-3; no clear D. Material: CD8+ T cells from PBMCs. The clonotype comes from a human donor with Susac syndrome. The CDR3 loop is CASSPPLADTQYF. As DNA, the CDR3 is TGTGCCAGCAGCCCGCCACTTGCAGATACGCAGTATTTT.